The 5 T cell receptor beta chains below all came from one sample that was sequenced in a study of CXCR3-negative and CXCR3-positive naive CD8 T cells. UMI-labeled TRB cDNA libraries were prepared by 5' RACE. Reprocessing the 5' RACE reads, TCRdb reports a single entry for every CDR3 protein and omits DNA. The data include about 98,000 distinct CDR3 sequences; the top ten clones carry around 0.99%. Their recognized antigens are unknown. The study, taken as a whole, reports: Researchers report that CXCR3-positive naive cells carry more hydrophobic TRB CDR3s than CXCR3-negative naive cells.

Specimen: naive CXCR3+ CD8+ T cells from blood. The subset is: CD45RO-CCR7+CD27+CD95- naive CD8+ T cells expressing CXCR3 (TNR3+). The source of these receptors is a human donor in good health. Some clones in this sample may be carry-over from other donors' samples.

The chain employs TRBV12-5 and TRBJ2-1; TCRdb returns TRBD1, unconfirmable since there is no DNA. The CDR3 has 13 amino acids. From germline, CDR1 is LGHNT and CDR2 FRNRAP. The CDR3 reads CASGLVPGDEQFF.

This chain uses TRBV10-3 with TRBJ2-3; TCRdb's D gene call, TRBD2, goes unchecked for lack of DNA. CDR1 ENHRY and CDR2 SYGVKD come from the germline V gene. The CDR3 is 16 residues long. CDR3 in amino acids: CAITSGLAVNTDTQYF.

CDR3 protein: CSVAWFVDLYGYTF. The chain couples TRBV29-1 to TRBJ1-2. Germline V gene data show CDR1 as SQVTM and CDR2 as ANQGSEA. The CDR3 runs to 14 residues.

V is TRBV28 and J is TRBJ2-7; TCRdb designates TRBD1, a call that cannot be tested without DNA. The germline V gene has CDR1 MDHEN and CDR2 SYDVKM. CDR3 length: 15 residues. The CDR3 loop is CASSSRGLETYEQYF.

The chain combines TRBV20-1 with TRBJ1-1. The CDR3 extends over 12 amino acids. CDR1 is DFQATT, CDR2 SNEGSKA, per germline (reference sequence). The CDR3 region is CSARGGDTEAFF.